These 5 T cell receptor beta chains were sequenced from one sample in a study of regulatory T cells in long-lasting Graves disease. This sample's time point: newly diagnosed GD, antithyroid drugs for less than 3 months. Researchers made the TCR library from RNA that was extracted from PBMCs. In building TCR beta libraries, iRepertoire HTBI primers were used together with Arm-PCR of CDR3 regions. TCRdb re-called the multiplex PCR reads through MiXCR, storing one row per CDR3 protein. Among around 250,000 distinct CDR3 sequences listed, 18% were seen once. The sample was also linked to a second study, of T cells in Graves' hyperthyroidism and ophthalmopathy.

The specimen comprised peripheral blood mononuclear cells (PBMCs), sampled at new diagnosis, from a patient treated with antithyroid drugs. These receptors all come from a woman between 25 and 40 years old with Graves disease.

This clonotype was recorded at least ten times. The CDR3 nucleotides are TGTGCCAGCAGCCCTCCGGGACAGGGGGGCTCCTACGAGCAGTACTTC. This sequence encodes CASSPPGQGGSYEQYF. This chain uses TRBV7-3 with TRBJ2-7, with 11 bases that match TRBD1. The CDR3 is 16 residues long. V lost 5 bases to trimming and J lost 0 bases; unmatched junction nucleotides: 6. Germline values: CDR1 SGHTA, CDR2 FQGTGA.

In the case of this clonotype: A much bigger clone sits one base away, suggesting this may be a read error. The CDR3 end shows no conserved phenylalanine or tryptophan, and so a read error is likely. The limits of the CDR3 on the DNA are not certain, so only TCRdb's listed CDR3 is given. The chain recombines TRBV4-1 with TRBJ1-2; the D segment call TRBD1 is taken from the table without a DNA check. Per germline, CDR1 MGHRA and CDR2 YSYEKL. 14 amino acids form the CDR3, both terminal residues included. CDR3 amino acids: CASSLGVWGTTFTS.

This clonotype occurred many times. The chain has TRBV14 and TRBJ1-1; a possible D gene is TRBD1 (5 bases). This CDR3 contains 17 residues. The germline gives CDR1 SGHDN, CDR2 FVKESK. The ends were cut back, 1 base at V and 3 bases at J, with 18 bases in the middle. This CDR3 reads CASSQVTWGSYDTEAFF. CDR3 DNA sequence: TGTGCCAGCAGCCAAGTAACGTGGGGGAGCTATGACACTGAAGCTTTCTTT.

On this clonotype: This may come from a read error, since a much larger clone is one base off. V usage is TRBV25-1 and J usage is TRBJ2-5; D is perhaps TRBD1 (6 bases). V was pared by 9 bases and J by 11 bases, with 28 bases between. The V gene's germline CDR1 is MGHDK and CDR2 SYGVNS. This CDR3 region has 15 residues. CDR3 sequence: CASLGHGSSYNEQYF. The DNA for the CDR3 is TGTGCCAGTTTGGGACATGGAAGCTCCTACAATGAGCAGTACTTC.

CDR3 coding DNA: TGTGCCAGTAGTGGGAGTTACAATCAGCCCCAGCATTTT. Its protein is CASSGSYNQPQHF. The chain links TRBV19 to TRBJ1-5, with D uncertain. The CDR3 sequence is 13 residues long. V was pared by 5 bases and J by 3 bases, with 8 bases between. From germline, CDR1 is LNHDA and CDR2 SQIVND (reference sequence).